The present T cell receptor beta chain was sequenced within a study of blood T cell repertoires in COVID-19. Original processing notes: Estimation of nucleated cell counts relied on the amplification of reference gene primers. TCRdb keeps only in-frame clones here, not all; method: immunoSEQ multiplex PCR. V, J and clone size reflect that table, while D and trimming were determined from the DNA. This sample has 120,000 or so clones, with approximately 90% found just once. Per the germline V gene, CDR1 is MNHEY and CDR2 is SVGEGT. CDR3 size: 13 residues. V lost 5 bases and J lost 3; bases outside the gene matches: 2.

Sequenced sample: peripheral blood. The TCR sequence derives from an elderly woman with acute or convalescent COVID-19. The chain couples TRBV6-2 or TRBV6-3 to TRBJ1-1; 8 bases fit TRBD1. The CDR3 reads CASSHRGYTEAFF. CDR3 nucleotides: TGTGCCAGCAGTCACAGGGGGTACACTGAAGCTTTCTTT.